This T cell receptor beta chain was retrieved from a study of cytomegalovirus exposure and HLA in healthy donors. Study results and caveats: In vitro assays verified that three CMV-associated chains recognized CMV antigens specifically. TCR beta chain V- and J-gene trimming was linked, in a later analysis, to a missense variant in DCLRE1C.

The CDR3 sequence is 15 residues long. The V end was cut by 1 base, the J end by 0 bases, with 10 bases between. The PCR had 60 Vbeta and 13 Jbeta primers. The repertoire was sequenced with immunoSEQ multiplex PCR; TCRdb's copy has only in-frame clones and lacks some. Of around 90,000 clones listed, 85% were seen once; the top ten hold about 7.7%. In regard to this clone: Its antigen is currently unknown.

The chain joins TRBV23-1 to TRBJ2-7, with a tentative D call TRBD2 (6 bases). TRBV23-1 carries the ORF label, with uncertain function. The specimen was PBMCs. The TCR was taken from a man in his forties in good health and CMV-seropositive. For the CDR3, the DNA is TGCGCCAGCAGTCAATGGGGGGAGAGCTCCTACGAGCAGTACTTC. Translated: CASSQWGESSYEQYF.